Reported below is one T cell receptor (beta chain). The antigen remains unidentified. Per germline, CDR1 SGHAT and CDR2 FQNNGV. The CDR3 is 14 residues long. V was pared by 1 base and J by 2 bases, with 6 bases between. Use of 60 Vbeta and 13 Jbeta primers characterized the PCR. Data came from immunoSEQ multiplex PCR; TCRdb stores just in-frame clones and leaves some out. The table has 140,000 to 150,000 clones, approximately 80% seen once. The entry originates in a study of cytomegalovirus exposure and HLA in healthy donors. Study-wide results and caveats: Owing to their indistinguishability, certain V segments, notably TRBV6-2 and TRBV6-3, were excluded.

The chain carries TRBV11-2 and TRBJ2-1, with D perhaps TRBD2 (5 bases). The TCR was taken from a woman in her sixties or seventies in good health and CMV-seropositive. The sequencing sample was made of PBMCs. The CDR3 spells CASSLAGTYNEQFF. As DNA, the CDR3 is TGTGCCAGCAGCTTAGCGGGAACCTACAATGAGCAGTTCTTC.